The rows below give T cell receptor beta chains drawn from one sample of a study of post-analysis software for immune sequencing data. Each CDR3 protein gets one entry after TCRdb re-called the PCR reads with MiXCR. The table includes about 260,000 distinct CDR3 sequences, 36% detected once. The sequenced material came from blood. All receptors come from a girl between 10 and 17 years old with multiple sclerosis. Each CDR3 is given with its conserved first and last residue. The order of the fields is D gene, J gene, clone size, V gene, CDR3 protein, CDR3 DNA. A D gene is named only where the DNA matches it firmly. The listing skips clone size in some rows; elsewhere it reads once, few, many or a size class.

d_gene: -; j_gene: TRBJ2-7; abundance: -; v_gene: TRBV27; CDR3aa: CASSLQGFTYEQYF; CDR3nt: TGTGCCAGCAGCTTGCAGGGATTCACCTACGAGCAGTACTTC
d_gene: -; j_gene: TRBJ1-5; abundance: many; v_gene: TRBV20-1; CDR3aa: CSAEGSDAPQHF; CDR3nt: TGCAGTGCTGAAGGAAGTGATGCACCCCAGCATTTT
d_gene: -; j_gene: TRBJ2-7; abundance: -; v_gene: TRBV12-3/TRBV12-4; CDR3aa: CASSLREVLGEQYF; CDR3nt: TGTGCCAGCAGTTTAAGGGAGGTTTTGGGCGAGCAGTACTTC
d_gene: -; j_gene: TRBJ1-2; abundance: few; v_gene: TRBV12-3/TRBV12-4; CDR3aa: CASSLAGAGGYTF; CDR3nt: TGTGCCAGCAGTTTAGCCGGGGCCGGTGGCTACACCTTC
d_gene: TRBD1; j_gene: TRBJ2-3; abundance: -; v_gene: TRBV20-1; CDR3aa: CSADRGSTDTQYF; CDR3nt: TGCAGTGCTGACAGGGGGAGCACAGATACGCAGTATTTT
d_gene: -; j_gene: TRBJ1-5; abundance: many; v_gene: TRBV11-2; CDR3aa: CASSLPRTKPQHF; CDR3nt: TGTGCCAGCAGTTTACCCAGAACTAAGCCCCAGCATTTT
d_gene: -; j_gene: TRBJ2-1; abundance: -; v_gene: TRBV20-1; CDR3aa: CSARTSSKYNEQFF; CDR3nt: TGCAGTGCTAGAACTTCCTCAAAATACAATGAGCAGTTCTTC
d_gene: TRBD1; j_gene: TRBJ2-7; abundance: -; v_gene: TRBV13; CDR3aa: CASSTRRQGEYVYGGEQYF; CDR3nt: TGTGCCAGCAGCACCCGACGACAGGGGGAATATGTCTATGGGGGCGAGCAGTACTTC
d_gene: -; j_gene: TRBJ1-2; abundance: many; v_gene: TRBV20-1; CDR3aa: CSAVLPRGGPYGYTF; CDR3nt: TGCAGTGCTGTTCTTCCCAGGGGAGGGCCCTATGGCTACACCTTC
d_gene: -; j_gene: TRBJ1-1; abundance: -; v_gene: TRBV20-1; CDR3aa: CSAPGLGPDTEAFF; CDR3nt: TGCAGTGCCCCCGGCCTGGGGCCGGACACTGAAGCTTTCTTT
d_gene: -; j_gene: TRBJ2-1; abundance: many; v_gene: TRBV20-1; CDR3aa: CSARVGGAQFF; CDR3nt: TGCAGTGCTAGAGTCGGCGGAGCCCAGTTCTTC
d_gene: TRBD1; j_gene: TRBJ2-7; abundance: -; v_gene: TRBV7-2; CDR3aa: CASSPTGGGSYEQYF; CDR3nt: TGTGCCAGCAGCCCTACAGGGGGCGGCTCCTACGAGCAGTACTTC
d_gene: -; j_gene: TRBJ2-7; abundance: -; v_gene: TRBV7-9; CDR3aa: CASSFYKSSEQYF; CDR3nt: TGTGCCAGCAGCTTTTATAAATCCTCCGAGCAGTACTTC
d_gene: -; j_gene: TRBJ2-1; abundance: -; v_gene: TRBV12-3/TRBV12-4; CDR3aa: CASSYPGSYNEQFF; CDR3nt: TGTGCCAGCTCTTACCCAGGATCCTACAATGAGCAGTTCTTC
d_gene: -; j_gene: TRBJ2-3; abundance: many; v_gene: TRBV7-3; CDR3aa: CASSLNPTSRTQYF; CDR3nt: TGTGCCAGCAGCTTAAATCCGACCAGCCGGACGCAGTATTTT
d_gene: -; j_gene: TRBJ2-5; abundance: -; v_gene: TRBV21-1; CDR3aa: CASSPRWSGEETQYF; CDR3nt: TGTGCCAGCAGCCCTCGTTGGAGCGGGGAAGAGACCCAGTACTTC
d_gene: -; j_gene: TRBJ2-6; abundance: once; v_gene: TRBV20-1; CDR3aa: CSARGQVGANVLTF; CDR3nt: TGCAGTGCTAGAGGACAGGTTGGGGCCAACGTCCTGACTTTC
d_gene: TRBD1; j_gene: TRBJ1-5; abundance: many; v_gene: TRBV6-5; CDR3aa: CASSYGGQGSNQPQHF; CDR3nt: TGTGCCAGCAGTTACGGAGGACAGGGCAGCAATCAGCCCCAGCATTTT
d_gene: TRBD2; j_gene: TRBJ2-1; abundance: many; v_gene: TRBV24-1; CDR3aa: CATSDAGTSAYNEQFF; CDR3nt: TGTGCCACCAGTGATGCCGGGACTAGCGCTTACAATGAGCAGTTCTTC
d_gene: TRBD2; j_gene: TRBJ2-1; abundance: many; v_gene: TRBV5-1; CDR3aa: CASSLGGGRPYNEQFF; CDR3nt: TGCGCCAGCAGCTTGGGGGGCGGGAGGCCCTACAATGAGCAGTTCTTC
d_gene: TRBD2; j_gene: TRBJ2-1; abundance: many; v_gene: TRBV12-3/TRBV12-4; CDR3aa: CASSDRTSGSNEQFF; CDR3nt: TGTGCCAGCAGTGATCGGACTAGCGGGTCCAATGAGCAGTTCTTC
d_gene: -; j_gene: TRBJ2-1; abundance: -; v_gene: TRBV7-2; CDR3aa: CASNSWDPVPHEQFF; CDR3nt: TGTGCCAGCAACTCCTGGGATCCCGTCCCCCATGAGCAGTTCTTC
d_gene: -; j_gene: TRBJ1-2; abundance: few; v_gene: TRBV7-2; CDR3aa: CASSLLGQGGYTF; CDR3nt: TGTGCCAGCAGCTTACTGGGGCAGGGAGGCTACACCTTC
d_gene: TRBD1; j_gene: TRBJ2-5; abundance: once; v_gene: TRBV4-2; CDR3aa: CASSQEGRGQGMETQYF; CDR3nt: TGTGCCAGCAGCCAAGAGGGTCGGGGACAGGGAATGGAGACCCAGTACTTC
d_gene: -; j_gene: TRBJ2-3; abundance: many; v_gene: TRBV11-2; CDR3aa: CASSDGVDTQYF; CDR3nt: TGTGCCAGCAGCGACGGGGTGGATACGCAGTATTTT
d_gene: TRBD1; j_gene: TRBJ2-5; abundance: few; v_gene: TRBV20-1; CDR3aa: CSARTGGEQETQYF; CDR3nt: TGCAGTGCTCGGACAGGGGGCGAACAAGAGACCCAGTACTTC
d_gene: -; j_gene: TRBJ2-5; abundance: many; v_gene: TRBV6-1; CDR3aa: CASSFLEETQYF; CDR3nt: TGTGCCAGCAGTTTCCTAGAGGAGACCCAGTACTTC
d_gene: -; j_gene: TRBJ2-1; abundance: many; v_gene: TRBV11-2; CDR3aa: CASRVGGFNEQFF; CDR3nt: TGTGCCAGCAGGGTGGGGGGATTCAATGAGCAGTTCTTC